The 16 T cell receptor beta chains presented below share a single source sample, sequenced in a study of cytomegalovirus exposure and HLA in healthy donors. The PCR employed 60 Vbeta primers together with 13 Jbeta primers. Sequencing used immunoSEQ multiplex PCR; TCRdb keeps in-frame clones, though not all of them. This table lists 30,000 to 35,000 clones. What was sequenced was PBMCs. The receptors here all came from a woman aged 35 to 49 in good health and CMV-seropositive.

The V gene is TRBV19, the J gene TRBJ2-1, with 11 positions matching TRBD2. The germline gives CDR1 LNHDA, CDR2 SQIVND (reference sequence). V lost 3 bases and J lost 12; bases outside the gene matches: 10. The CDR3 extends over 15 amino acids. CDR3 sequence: CASSMLTSGTSRQFF. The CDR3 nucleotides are TGTGCCAGTAGTATGCTGACTAGCGGGACTTCTCGGCAGTTCTTC. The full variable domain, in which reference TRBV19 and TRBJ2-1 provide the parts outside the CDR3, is DGGITQSPKYLFRKEGQNVTLSCEQNLNHDAMYWYRQDPGQGLRLIYYSQIVNDFQKGDIAEGYSVSREKKESFPLTVTSAQKNPTAFYLCASSMLTSGTSRQFFGPGTRLTVL.

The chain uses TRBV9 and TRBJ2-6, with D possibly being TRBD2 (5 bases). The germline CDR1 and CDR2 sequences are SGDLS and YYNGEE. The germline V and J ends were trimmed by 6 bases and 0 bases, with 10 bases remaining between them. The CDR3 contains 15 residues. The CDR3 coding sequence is TGTGCCAGCACCGGGGTACTCTCTGGGGCCAACGTCCTGACTTTC. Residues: CASTGVLSGANVLTF.

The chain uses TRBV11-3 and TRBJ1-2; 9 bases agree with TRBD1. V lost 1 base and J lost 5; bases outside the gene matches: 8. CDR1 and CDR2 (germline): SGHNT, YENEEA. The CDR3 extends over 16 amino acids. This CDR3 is CASSLGRQGESYGYTF. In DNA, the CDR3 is TGTGCCAGCAGCTTAGGGAGACAGGGGGAAAGTTATGGCTACACCTTC.

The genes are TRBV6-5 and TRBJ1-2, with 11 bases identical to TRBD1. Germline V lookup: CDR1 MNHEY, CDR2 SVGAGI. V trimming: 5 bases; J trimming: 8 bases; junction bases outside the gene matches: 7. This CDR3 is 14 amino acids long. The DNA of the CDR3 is TGTGCCAGCAGTGAGGCGGACAGGGGGCTAGGCTACACCTTC. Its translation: CASSEADRGLGYTF.

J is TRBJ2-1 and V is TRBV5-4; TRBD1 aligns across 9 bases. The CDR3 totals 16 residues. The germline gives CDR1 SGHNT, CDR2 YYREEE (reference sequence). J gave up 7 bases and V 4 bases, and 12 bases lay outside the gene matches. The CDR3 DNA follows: TGTGCCAGCAGCCCGGGCGGAGGACAGGGGTTGAATGAGCAGTTCTTC. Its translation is CASSPGGGQGLNEQFF.

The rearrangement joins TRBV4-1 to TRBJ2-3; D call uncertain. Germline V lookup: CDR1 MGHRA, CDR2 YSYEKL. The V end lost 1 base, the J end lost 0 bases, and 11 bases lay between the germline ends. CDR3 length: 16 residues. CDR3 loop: CASSQVNLVSTDTQYF. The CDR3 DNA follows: TGCGCCAGCAGCCAAGTTAACTTAGTAAGCACAGATACGCAGTATTTT.

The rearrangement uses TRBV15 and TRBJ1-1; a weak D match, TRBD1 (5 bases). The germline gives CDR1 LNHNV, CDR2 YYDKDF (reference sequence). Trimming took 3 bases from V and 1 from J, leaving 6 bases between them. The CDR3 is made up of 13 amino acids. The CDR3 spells CATSSDRNTEAFF. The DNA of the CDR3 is TGTGCCACCAGCAGCGACAGGAACACTGAAGCTTTCTTT. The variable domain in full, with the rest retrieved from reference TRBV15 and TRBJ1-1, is DAMVIQNPRYQVTQFGKPVTLSCSQTLNHNVMYWYQQKSSQAPKLLFHYYDKDFNNEADTPDNFQSRRPNTSFCFLDIRSPGLGDTAMYLCATSSDRNTEAFFGQGTRLTVV.

CDR3 amino acids: CATSRDRGSGNTIYF. The DNA of the CDR3 is TGTGCCACCAGCAGAGACCGAGGCTCTGGAAACACCATATATTTT. The chain recombines TRBV15 with TRBJ1-3; D ambiguous. V lost 0 bases and J lost 0, with 6 bases in between. The CDR3 has 15 residues. Germline V lookup: CDR1 LNHNV, CDR2 YYDKDF (reference sequence).

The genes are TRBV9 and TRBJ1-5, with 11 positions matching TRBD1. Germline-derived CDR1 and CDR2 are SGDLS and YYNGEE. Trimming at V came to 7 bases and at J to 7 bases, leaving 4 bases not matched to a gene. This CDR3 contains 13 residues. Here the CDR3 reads CASGQGAGQPQHF. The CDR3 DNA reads TGTGCCAGCGGACAGGGGGCAGGGCAGCCCCAGCATTTT.

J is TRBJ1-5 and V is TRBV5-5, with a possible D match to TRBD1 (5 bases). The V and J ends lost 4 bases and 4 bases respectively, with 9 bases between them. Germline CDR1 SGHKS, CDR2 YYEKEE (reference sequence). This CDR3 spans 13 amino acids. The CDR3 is CASSIQGNQPQHF. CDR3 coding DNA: TGTGCCAGCAGCATCCAGGGTAATCAGCCCCAGCATTTT.

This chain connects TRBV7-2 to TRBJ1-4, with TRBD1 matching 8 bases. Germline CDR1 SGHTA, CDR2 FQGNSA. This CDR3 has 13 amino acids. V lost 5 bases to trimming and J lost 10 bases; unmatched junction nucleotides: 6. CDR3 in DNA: TGTGCCAGCAGCCCCCGGACAGGGTTAAAACTGTTTTTT. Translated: CASSPRTGLKLFF. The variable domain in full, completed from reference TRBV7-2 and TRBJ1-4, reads GAGVSQSPSNKVTEKGKDVELRCDPISGHTALYWYRQSLGQGLEFLIYFQGNSAPDKSGLPSDRFSAERTGGSVSTLTIQRTQQEDSAVYLCASSPRTGLKLFFGSGTQLSVL.

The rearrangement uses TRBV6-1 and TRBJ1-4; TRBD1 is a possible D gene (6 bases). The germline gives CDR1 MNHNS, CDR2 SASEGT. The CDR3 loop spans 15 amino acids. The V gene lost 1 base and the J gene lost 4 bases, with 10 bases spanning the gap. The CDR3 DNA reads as TGTGCCAGCAGTGAAGAGGGACACTATAATGAAAAACTGTTTTTT. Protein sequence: CASSEEGHYNEKLFF.

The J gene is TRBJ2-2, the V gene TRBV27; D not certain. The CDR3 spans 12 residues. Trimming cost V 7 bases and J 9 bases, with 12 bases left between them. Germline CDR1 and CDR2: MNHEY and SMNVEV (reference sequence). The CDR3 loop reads CASKPVVRELFF. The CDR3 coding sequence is TGTGCCAGCAAACCGGTTGTGCGGGAGCTGTTTTTT.

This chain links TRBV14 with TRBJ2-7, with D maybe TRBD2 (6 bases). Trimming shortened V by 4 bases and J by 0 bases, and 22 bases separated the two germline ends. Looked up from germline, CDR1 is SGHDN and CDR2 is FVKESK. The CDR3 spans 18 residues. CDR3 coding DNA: TGTGCCAGCAGCCCCTGGCTTGGCGGTAGCGGAAGCTCCTACGAGCAGTACTTC. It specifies CASSPWLGGSGSSYEQYF. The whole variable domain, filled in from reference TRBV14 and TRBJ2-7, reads EAGVTQFPSHSVIEKGQTVTLRCDPISGHDNLYWYRRVMGKEIKFLLHFVKESKQDESGMPNNRFLAERTGGTYSTLKVQPAELEDSGVYFCASSPWLGGSGSSYEQYFGPGTRLTVT.

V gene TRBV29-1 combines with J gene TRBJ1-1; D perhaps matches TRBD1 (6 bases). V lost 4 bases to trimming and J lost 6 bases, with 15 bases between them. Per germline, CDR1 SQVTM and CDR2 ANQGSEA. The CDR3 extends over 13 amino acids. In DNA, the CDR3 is TGCAGCGTTGTTGAGGGGAGGGGGTCTGAAGCTTTCTTT. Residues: CSVVEGRGSEAFF.

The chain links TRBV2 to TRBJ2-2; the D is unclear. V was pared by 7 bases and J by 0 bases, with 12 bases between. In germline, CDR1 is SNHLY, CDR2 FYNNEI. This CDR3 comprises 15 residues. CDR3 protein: CASNVGNSNTGELFF. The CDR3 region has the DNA TGTGCCAGCAACGTGGGCAACTCGAACACCGGGGAGCTGTTTTTT.